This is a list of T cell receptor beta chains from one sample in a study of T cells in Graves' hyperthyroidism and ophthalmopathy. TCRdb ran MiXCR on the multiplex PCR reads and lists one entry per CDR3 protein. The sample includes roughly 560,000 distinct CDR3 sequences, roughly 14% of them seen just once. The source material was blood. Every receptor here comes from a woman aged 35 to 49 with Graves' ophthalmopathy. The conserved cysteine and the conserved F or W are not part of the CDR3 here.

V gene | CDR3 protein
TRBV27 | ASRTVGTGSNEQY
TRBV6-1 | ASSIQGEGGYT
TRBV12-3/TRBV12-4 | ASSSTQPFRDGGGNTIY
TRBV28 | ASSLLSRGLSSVLT
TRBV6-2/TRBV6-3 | ASSARGDSGYT
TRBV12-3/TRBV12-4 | ASSFELPGNTIY
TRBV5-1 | ASSFVARDSYEQY
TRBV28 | ASSTDRRGYGYT
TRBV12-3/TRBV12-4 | ASSREGLRAKNIQY
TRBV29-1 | SVGGSQGVGYEQY
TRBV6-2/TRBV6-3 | ASPEIAEGYEQY
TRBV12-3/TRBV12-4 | ASSLGTSAEETQY
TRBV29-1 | SVGSRVGTEAF
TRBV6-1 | ASRGGSGNTGELF
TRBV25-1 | ASLGGMNTEAF
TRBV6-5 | ASSFDAGRRNTEAF
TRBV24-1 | ATSGVTTNTGELF
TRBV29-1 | SVVPTLAKNIQY
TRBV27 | ASSLGLTGELF
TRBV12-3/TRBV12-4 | ASSFPGLTWSRAKNIQY
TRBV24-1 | ATSDPSIGGGTSTDTQY
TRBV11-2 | ASSNDPWDRGLKNTEAF
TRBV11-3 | ASSFTGITEAF
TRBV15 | ATSSEPQGLAKNIQY
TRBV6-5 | ASSYGRGANYGYT
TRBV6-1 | ASSIVGQGNQPQH
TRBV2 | ASSPTGTVSYEQY
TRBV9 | ASSVGGLDEQY
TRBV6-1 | ASSIRTGLGTEAF
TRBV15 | ATSRGPGSNYGYT